A single sample gave rise to the 25 T cell receptor beta chains below, sequenced in a study of T-cell reconstitution after alpha-beta-depleted transplantation in children. TCRbeta library preparation incorporated unique molecular identifiers. Via MiXCR, TCRdb re-called the PCR reads, giving one row per CDR3 protein. The table lists 200,000 to 300,000 distinct CDR3 sequences, roughly 24% of them singletons. The specimen was PBMCs, collected before TCRalphabeta/CD19-depleted stem cell transplant. The receptor set was obtained from a girl under 10 years old with Fanconi anemia, due to receive a stem cell transplant.

This clonotype was seen at least ten times. The chain recombines TRBV18 with TRBJ2-5; D is possibly TRBD2 (6 bases). The germline V gene encodes CDR1 KGHSH and CDR2 LQKENI. With 3 bases removed from V and 5 bases from J, the gap between germline ends came to 22 bases. The CDR3 runs 17 residues. The CDR3 loop is CASSPLGVGGGMETQYF. In nucleotides, the CDR3 is TGTGCCAGCTCACCGCTAGGGGTCGGCGGAGGGATGGAGACCCAGTACTTC.

The chain links TRBV12-3 or TRBV12-4 to TRBJ2-5; no clear D gene. The CDR3 runs to 12 residues. The ends were cut back, 3 bases at V and 0 bases at J, with 2 bases in the middle. Written as DNA, the CDR3 is TGTGCCAGCAGTTTTTACCAAGAGACCCAGTACTTC. It encodes CASSFYQETQYF.

This rearrangement joins TRBV6-1 to TRBJ2-3; 7 nucleotides line up with TRBD1. V lost 6 bases and J lost 0; bases outside the gene matches: 6. The germline CDR1 and CDR2 sequences are MNHNS and SASEGT. CDR3 length equals 15 residues. CDR3 coding DNA: TGTGCCAGCAGACTACAGGGGAAAAGCACAGATACGCAGTATTTT. Residues: CASRLQGKSTDTQYF.

The chain is built from TRBV7-2 and TRBJ2-2; TRBD2 matches 9 bases. With 5 bases clipped from V and 6 bases from J, the junction kept 4 bases outside the gene matches. Germline V gene sequence: CDR1 SGHTA, CDR2 FQGNSA. The length of the CDR3 is 14 residues. DNA of the CDR3: TGTGCCAGCAGCCGCCGCGGGGGGGCCGGGGAGCTGTTTTTT. The encoded protein is CASSRRGGAGELFF.

This clonotype has ten or more counts. The chain combines TRBV4-2 with TRBJ1-6; D is unresolved. V was pared by 0 bases and J by 8 bases, with 5 bases between. This CDR3 is built from 13 residues. Germline CDR1 and CDR2: LGHNA and YNFKEQ. The CDR3 DNA sequence: TGTGCCAGCAGCCAAGATATAGATTCACCCCTCCACTTT. Its translation is CASSQDIDSPLHF.

The V and J genes are TRBV21-1 and TRBJ2-7; the D segment call TRBD1 is taken from the table without a DNA check. TRBV21-1 is reported as a pseudogene. The length of the CDR3 is 15 residues. The CDR3 DNA reads as TGTGCCAGCAGCAGATGGACAGGGTGGTTCTACGAGCAGTACTTC. It encodes CASSRWTGWFYEQYF.

Of note for this clonotype: A much more abundant neighbour one base away suggests this may be a read error. Here the CDR3 DNA reads TGTGCCAGCGGGACAGGGGGCCAAGAGACCCAGTACTTC. Protein: CASGTGGQETQYF. This chain links TRBV5-4 with TRBJ2-5, with 11 bases fitting TRBD1. This CDR3 region has 13 residues. Looked up from germline, CDR1 is SGHNT and CDR2 is YYREEE (reference sequence). Losses at the gene ends were 7 bases for V and 1 base for J; bases not matched to a gene: 0.

V and J are TRBV29-1 and TRBJ2-7; 8 bases map to TRBD2. The CDR3 has 15 residues. The germline V gene encodes CDR1 SQVTM and CDR2 ANQGSEA. The V and J ends lost 2 bases and 2 bases, in that order; junction bases with no gene match: 8. CDR3 bases: TGCAGCGTTGAATTAGCGGGGTTTGGGGCCTACGAGCAGTACTTC. This encodes CSVELAGFGAYEQYF.

This sequence joins TRBV20-1 and TRBJ1-1; D may be TRBD1 (6 bases). The CDR3 extends over 11 amino acids. The germline V and J ends were trimmed by 5 bases and 4 bases, with 8 bases remaining between them. Looked up from germline, CDR1 is DFQATT and CDR2 is SNEGSKA (reference sequence). The DNA of the CDR3 is TGCAGTGCTCTCAGGGGCACTGAAGCTTTCTTT. Its translation: CSALRGTEAFF.

This clonotype was seen a few times. The chain joins TRBV28 to TRBJ2-3, with TRBD2 matching 7 bases. This CDR3 has 14 residues. Germline CDR1 reads MDHEN; CDR2 reads SYDVKM. V was pared by 2 bases and J by 8 bases, with 7 bases of the junction left unmatched. CDR3 DNA: TGTGCCAGCAGTTTAGGTGGGAGGGCCGTTACGCAGTATTTT. The encoded protein is CASSLGGRAVTQYF.

The chain employs TRBV13 and TRBJ2-1; TRBD2 matches at 8 bases. Germline V gives CDR1 PRHDT, CDR2 FYEKMQ (reference sequence). The CDR3 spans 15 residues. Trimming cost V 4 bases and J 3 bases; bases outside gene matches: 5. The CDR3 region has the DNA TGTGCCAGCAGCTACGCACTAGCGGTCTACAATGAGCAGTTCTTC. The encoded protein is CASSYALAVYNEQFF.

This clonotype was seen more than once but under ten times. This chain joins TRBV5-1 and TRBJ2-3; D call uncertain. This CDR3 has 13 residues. CDR1 and CDR2 (germline): SGHRS, YFSETQ. V lost 0 bases, J lost 5 bases, and 7 bases lay in between. The CDR3 DNA is TGCGCCAGCAGCTTGGTAACAATAGATACGCAGTATTTT. It is translated as CASSLVTIDTQYF.

This chain uses TRBV20-1 with TRBJ1-5; D may be TRBD1 (6 bases). The CDR3 totals 15 residues. With 1 base removed from V and 8 bases from J, the gap between germline ends came to 18 bases. Germline-derived CDR1 and CDR2 are DFQATT and SNEGSKA (reference sequence). The CDR3 is CSARVVTGPWKPQHF. The CDR3 DNA sequence: TGCAGTGCTAGAGTTGTGACAGGCCCGTGGAAGCCCCAGCATTTT.

This clonotype was recorded at least ten times. This rearrangement joins TRBV5-1 to TRBJ2-1; 9 bases match TRBD2. Trimming at V came to 5 bases and at J to 5 bases, leaving 5 bases not matched to a gene. CDR3 length: 14 amino acids. In germline, CDR1 is SGHRS, CDR2 YFSETQ. CDR3 DNA: TGCGCCAGCAGATTAGCGGGGGCCAACAATGAGCAGTTCTTC. Translation gives CASRLAGANNEQFF. Filled out from reference TRBV5-1 and TRBJ2-1, the complete variable domain reads KAGVTQTPRYLIKTRGQQVTLSCSPISGHRSVSWYQQTPGQGLQFLFEYFSETQRNKGNFPGRFSGRQFSNSRSEMNVSTLELGDSALYLCASRLAGANNEQFFGPGTRLTVL.

This clonotype was seen at least ten times. The rearrangement uses TRBV27 and TRBJ2-4, with 13 bases that match TRBD2. V dropped 2 bases and J dropped 8; count of bases not matched to a gene: 3. There are 15 residues in the CDR3. Germline CDR1 reads MNHEY; CDR2 reads SMNVEV (reference sequence). The CDR3: CASSLGLAGAYIQYF. DNA for the CDR3: TGTGCCAGCAGTTTAGGACTAGCGGGAGCTTACATTCAGTACTTC.

The chain is built from TRBV12-3 or TRBV12-4 and TRBJ1-1; D is perhaps TRBD1 (5 bases). Trimming cost V 6 bases and J 6 bases, with 17 bases left between them. The CDR3 covers 14 residues. This CDR3 reads CASSRQNGDAEAFF. The CDR3 nucleotides are TGTGCCAGCAGCCGCCAGAATGGGGACGCTGAAGCTTTCTTT.

Ten or more counts support this clonotype. The chain has TRBV29-1 and TRBJ2-7, with a tentative D call TRBD1 (6 bases). Germline lookup yields CDR1 SQVTM and CDR2 ANQGSEA. The CDR3 consists of 11 residues. The V end was cut by 6 bases, the J end by 3 bases, with 9 bases between. CDR3 region: CSVRTVYEQYF. Written as DNA, the CDR3 is TGCAGCGTCCGGACAGTCTACGAGCAGTACTTC.

The sample holds many counts of this clonotype. The V and J genes are TRBV29-1 and TRBJ2-3; D is possibly TRBD1 (6 bases). The germline V gene encodes CDR1 SQVTM and CDR2 ANQGSEA. This CDR3 has 13 residues. V shed 3 bases and J shed 1 base, with 8 bases lying between them. CDR3 in DNA: TGCAGCGTTGAGTCAGGGGGCACAGATACGCAGTATTTT. The encoded protein is CSVESGGTDTQYF.

The genes are TRBV9 and TRBJ2-7, with 8 positions matching TRBD1. The CDR3 extends over 15 amino acids. Germline-derived CDR1 and CDR2 are SGDLS and YYNGEE. The V and J ends lost 0 bases and 5 bases, in that order; junction bases with no gene match: 7. CDR3 sequence (DNA): TGTGCCAGCAGCGTAGAGGGCAGGGGGCGACACGAGCAGTACTTC. Protein sequence: CASSVEGRGRHEQYF.

This clonotype was seen repeatedly, ten times or more. This chain uses TRBV29-1 with TRBJ1-2; the match to TRBD1 covers 9 bases. Germline V gene sequence: CDR1 SQVTM, CDR2 ANQGSEA. The CDR3 extends over 11 amino acids. The V gene end was trimmed by 7 bases and the J gene end by 7 bases; junction bases not matched to a gene: 4. The CDR3 sequence is CSAGQGFGYTF. CDR3 sequence (DNA): TGCAGCGCTGGACAGGGGTTTGGCTACACCTTC.

The sample holds a few counts of this clonotype. V is TRBV29-1 and J is TRBJ1-2, with D perhaps TRBD1 (6 bases). V lost 6 bases, J lost 4 bases, and 18 bases lay in between. Germline CDR1 and CDR2: SQVTM and ANQGSEA. This CDR3 contains 14 residues. The CDR3 loop is CSVARLQGSYGYTF. The CDR3 DNA is TGCAGCGTCGCACGATTACAGGGCTCCTATGGCTACACCTTC.

A few counts support this clonotype. The genes are TRBV20-1 and TRBJ1-4; D is ambiguous. The germline V gene encodes CDR1 DFQATT and CDR2 SNEGSKA (reference sequence). The CDR3 sequence is 12 residues long. The V end was cut by 4 bases, the J end by 8 bases, with 11 bases between. CDR3 nucleotides: TGCAGTGCTAATGGGATGGGAGAAAAACTGTTTTTT. This encodes CSANGMGEKLFF.

This clonotype was detected many times. The rearrangement uses TRBV20-1 and TRBJ2-2, with 8 bases aligning to TRBD1. This CDR3 region has 13 residues. Unmatched junction bases numbered 3, after V lost 3 bases and J lost 6 bases. Per the germline V gene, CDR1 is DFQATT and CDR2 is SNEGSKA (reference sequence). For the CDR3, the DNA is TGCAGTGCTAGGGGACAGGAGCCCGGGGAGCTGTTTTTT. The encoded protein is CSARGQEPGELFF.

The chain recombines TRBV28 with TRBJ2-7; the D gene is possibly TRBD2 (6 bases). The CDR3 consists of 14 residues. The V end lost 2 bases, the J end lost 3 bases, and 11 bases lay between the germline ends. CDR1 and CDR2 from the germline V gene are MDHEN and SYDVKM. CDR3 nucleotides: TGTGCCAGCAGTTTACCGCCCGGGGGCTACGAGCAGTACTTC. This encodes CASSLPPGGYEQYF.

This clonotype has a count of ten or more. The DNA of the CDR3 is TGCAGCGTTGTTCGCGCGGGAGGAACCTACGAGCAGTACTTC. Translated, it gives CSVVRAGGTYEQYF. V and J are TRBV29-1 and TRBJ2-7, with TRBD2 identical over 8 bases. The germline V gene has CDR1 SQVTM and CDR2 ANQGSEA. This CDR3 has 14 amino acids. Unmatched junction bases numbered 7, after V lost 4 bases and J lost 2 bases.